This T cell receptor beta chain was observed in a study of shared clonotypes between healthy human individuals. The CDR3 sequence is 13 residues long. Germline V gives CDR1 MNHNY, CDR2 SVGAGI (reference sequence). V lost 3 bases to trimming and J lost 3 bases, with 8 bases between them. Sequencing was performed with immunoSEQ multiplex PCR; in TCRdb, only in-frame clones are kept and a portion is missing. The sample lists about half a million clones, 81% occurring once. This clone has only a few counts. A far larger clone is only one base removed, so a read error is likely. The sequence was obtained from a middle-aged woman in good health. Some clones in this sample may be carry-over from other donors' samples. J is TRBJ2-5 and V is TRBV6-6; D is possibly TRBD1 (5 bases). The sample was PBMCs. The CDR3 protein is CASSYAREETQYF. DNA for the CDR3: TGTGCCAGCAGTTATGCCAGGGAAGAGACCCAGTACTTC.